This T cell receptor (beta chain) was profiled in a study of blood T cells in healthy people across ages. A second PCR of about 7 to 12 cycles used a sample-barcoded 5' primer and a J-beta primer mix. TCRdb reanalysed the 5' RACE reads using MiXCR and keeps one entry per CDR3 protein. The data show around 790,000 distinct CDR3 sequences, with about 42% seen just once and nearly 20% held by the top ten. CDR3 length: 16 amino acids. V lost 2 bases to trimming and J lost 11 bases, with 24 bases between them. Germline CDR1 KGHSH, CDR2 LQKENI. Healthy individuals of Caucasian origin from Russia, aged roughly 6 to 90, served as donors. Extracted total RNA amounted to at least 5.5 micrograms for each sample.

The TCR sequence derives from a man between 60 and 70 years old in good health. Sample: blood. This chain connects TRBV18 to TRBJ2-5; D is possibly TRBD1 or TRBD2 (6 bases each). The CDR3 nucleotides are TGTGCCAGCTCACCAGGGATTAGGGGGGCAGACAATGAGCAGTACTTC. This gives the protein CASSPGIRGADNEQYF.